The 28 T cell receptor beta chains presented below share a single source sample, sequenced in a study of shared clonotypes between healthy human individuals. Some clones are missing from TCRdb's copy, which holds only in-frame ones; the method was immunoSEQ multiplex PCR. The sample includes under 650,000 clones, approximately 95% of them seen just once. Sequencing was performed on naive CD4+ T cells sorted from blood. Subset of the sample: CD45RA+ positively selected. These receptor sequences come from a woman younger than 45 in good health.

The chain couples TRBV19 to TRBJ2-1; 13 bases map to TRBD2. CDR3 length: 18 amino acids. Germline V lookup: CDR1 LNHDA, CDR2 SQIVND (reference sequence). The junction had 9 bases not matched to a gene; V was cut back by 3 bases and J by 4 bases. For the CDR3, the DNA is TGTGCCAGTAGTATGCGGGGGACTAGCGGGAATAGGTACAATGAGCAGTTCTTC. Translated: CASSMRGTSGNRYNEQFF.

This chain links TRBV19 with TRBJ1-2, with TRBD1 identical over 7 bases. The ends lost 5 bases at V and 5 bases at J; junction bases unmatched: 11. This CDR3 contains 15 residues. Germline V gene data show CDR1 as LNHDA and CDR2 as SQIVND (reference sequence). The CDR3 DNA reads TGTGCCAGTAGTGTCGACAGGGCCGTCGGATATGGCTACACCTTC. It codes for CASSVDRAVGYGYTF.

The chain couples TRBV18 to TRBJ1-5; no definite D call. CDR1 and CDR2 (germline): KGHSH, LQKENI. V was shortened by 5 bases and J by 4 bases, with 9 bases between the two germline ends. The CDR3 has 13 amino acids. The CDR3 is CASSRTDNQPQHF. In nucleotides, the CDR3 is TGTGCCAGCTCAAGGACCGATAATCAGCCCCAGCATTTT.

The chain links TRBV10-3 to TRBJ2-7; D uncertain. The germline V gene has CDR1 ENHRY and CDR2 SYGVKD. Trimming took 3 bases from V and 2 from J, leaving 8 bases between them. This CDR3 comprises 13 residues. The CDR3 nucleotides are TGTGCCATCAGTGAACAAGCTACCTACGAGCAGTACTTC. As protein: CAISEQATYEQYF.

The chain is built from TRBV6-5 and TRBJ2-3; D is possibly TRBD1 (6 bases). Germline-derived CDR1 and CDR2 are MNHEY and SVGAGI. The CDR3 spans 16 residues. V lost 0 bases, J lost 1 base, and 11 bases lay in between. The CDR3 nucleotides are TGTGCCAGCAGTTACTCTTACAGGGTCCGCACAGATACGCAGTATTTT. This sequence encodes CASSYSYRVRTDTQYF.

About this clone: Other DNA sequences in the same sample also yield this CDR3. The chain recombines TRBV5-1 with TRBJ1-5; TRBD1 agrees at 7 bases. Germline CDR1 is SGHRS and CDR2 is YFSETQ. V shed 0 bases, J shed 7 bases, and the junction held 4 bases outside the gene matches. This CDR3 comprises 14 residues. In nucleotides, the CDR3 is TGCGCCAGCAGCTTGGCAGGGGGTGGCCAGCCCCAGCATTTT. Its protein product is CASSLAGGGQPQHF.

The V call is TRBV19, the J call TRBJ2-3; D remains unclear. Germline V gene sequence: CDR1 LNHDA, CDR2 SQIVND (reference sequence). The CDR3 extends over 14 amino acids. Trimming took off 5 bases at V and 1 base at J, with 10 bases between the two ends. The CDR3 coding sequence is TGTGCCAGTAGTCATGACGGTCGCACAGATACGCAGTATTTT. It specifies CASSHDGRTDTQYF. Full variable domain (outside the CDR3, taken from reference TRBV19 and TRBJ2-3): DGGITQSPKYLFRKEGQNVTLSCEQNLNHDAMYWYRQDPGQGLRLIYYSQIVNDFQKGDIAEGYSVSREKKESFPLTVTSAQKNPTAFYLCASSHDGRTDTQYFGPGTRLTVL.

The chain carries TRBV15 and TRBJ1-1; D is ambiguous. V was shortened by 0 bases and J by 9 bases, with 11 bases between the two germline ends. This CDR3 spans 13 amino acids. Germline V CDR1 and CDR2: LNHNV, YYDKDF (reference sequence). DNA for the CDR3: TGTGCCACCAGCAGAGATTCGGTTGTTCAAGCTTTCTTT. This sequence encodes CATSRDSVVQAFF.

The chain has TRBV6-1 and TRBJ2-7; D unresolved. This CDR3 contains 13 residues. Trimming pared 6 bases from V and 1 base from J, leaving 10 bases between. Germline lookup yields CDR1 MNHNS and CDR2 SASEGT. The CDR3 region is CASRSGQSYEQYF. In DNA, the CDR3 is TGTGCCAGCAGATCGGGCCAATCCTACGAGCAGTACTTC.

The rearrangement joins TRBV5-8 to TRBJ2-2; 9 bases align to TRBD1. V was clipped by 4 bases and J by 4 bases; unmatched bases: 5. There are 15 residues in the CDR3. The germline gives CDR1 SGHTS, CDR2 YDEGEE. CDR3 sequence: CASSPGQGFTGELFF. For the CDR3, the DNA is TGTGCCAGCAGCCCCGGACAGGGGTTCACCGGGGAGCTGTTTTTT.

The chain has TRBV5-6 and TRBJ1-3; D gene uncertain. CDR1 is SGHDT and CDR2 is YYEEEE in the germline V gene. Between the trimmed V and J ends, which lost 0 bases and 2 bases, there was a span of 12 bases. There are 16 residues in the CDR3. CDR3 sequence (DNA): TGTGCCAGCAGCTTGGGGGGATGGAGAACTGGAAACACCATATATTTT. This gives the protein CASSLGGWRTGNTIYF.

This chain joins TRBV10-3 and TRBJ2-3, with TRBD2 matching over 9 bases. Germline V gene sequence: CDR1 ENHRY, CDR2 SYGVKD. CDR3 length: 15 amino acids. With V trimmed by 5 bases and J by 2 bases, 5 bases remained unmatched. CDR3 sequence: CAISSTSGPTDTQYF. CDR3 bases: TGTGCCATCAGTTCGACTAGCGGCCCCACAGATACGCAGTATTTT.

This chain uses TRBV27 with TRBJ2-6, with 12 bases fitting TRBD1. CDR1 is MNHEY and CDR2 is SMNVEV in the germline V gene (reference sequence). The ends lost 4 bases at V and 2 bases at J; junction bases unmatched: 3. The CDR3 is made up of 17 amino acids. DNA for the CDR3: TGTGCCAGCAGTTGGGACAGGGGGCAAGCTGGGGCCAACGTCCTGACTTTC. This codes for CASSWDRGQAGANVLTF. The entire variable domain, with the rest obtained from reference TRBV27 and TRBJ2-6, is as follows: EAQVTQNPRYLITVTGKKLTVTCSQNMNHEYMSWYRQDPGLGLRQIYYSMNVEVTDKGDVPEGYKVSRKEKRNFPLILESPSPNQTSLYFCASSWDRGQAGANVLTFGAGSRLTVL.

The rearrangement uses TRBV5-4 and TRBJ2-1; 8 nucleotides agree with TRBD1. V lost 4 bases, J lost 7 bases, and 7 bases stayed unmatched. There are 14 residues in the CDR3. Germline V lookup: CDR1 SGHNT, CDR2 YYREEE (reference sequence). CDR3 sequence: CASSLGQGANEQFF. CDR3 bases: TGTGCCAGCAGCCTAGGCCAGGGGGCGAATGAGCAGTTCTTC.

This chain connects TRBV6-1 to TRBJ2-7; D possibly matches TRBD1 or TRBD2 (6 bases each). Germline values: CDR1 MNHNS, CDR2 SASEGT. This CDR3 comprises 21 residues. Trimming shortened V by 2 bases and J by 3 bases, and 32 bases separated the two germline ends. The CDR3 loop is CASSESARPQGRRAGHYEQYF. CDR3 nucleotides: TGTGCCAGCAGTGAATCAGCCCGGCCACAGGGTAGGAGGGCGGGTCACTACGAGCAGTACTTC.

The genes are TRBV6-1 and TRBJ2-6; D is unclear. The CDR3 totals 15 residues. Germline lookup yields CDR1 MNHNS and CDR2 SASEGT. Trimming shortened V by 7 bases and J by 0 bases, and 10 bases separated the two germline ends. CDR3 amino acids: CASKAFPSGANVLTF. The CDR3 DNA follows: TGTGCCAGCAAGGCGTTTCCCTCTGGGGCCAACGTCCTGACTTTC.

The V call is TRBV28, the J call TRBJ2-7; D not resolved. CDR1 MDHEN and CDR2 SYDVKM come from the germline V gene. The CDR3 has 13 residues. V was shortened by 8 bases and J by 3 bases, with 14 bases between the two germline ends. In DNA form, the CDR3 reads TGTGCCAGCTATGAACATGATGTCTACGAGCAGTACTTC. Its translation: CASYEHDVYEQYF. Looking up the rest from reference TRBV28 and TRBJ2-7 gives the full variable domain: DVKVTQSSRYLVKRTGEKVFLECVQDMDHENMFWYRQDPGLGLRLIYFSYDVKMKEKGDIPEGYSVSREKKERFSLILESASTNQTSMYLCASYEHDVYEQYFGPGTRLTVT.

V is TRBV18 and J is TRBJ1-1; D remains unclear. The CDR3 extends over 13 amino acids. V was clipped by 8 bases and J by 6 bases, with 16 bases between them. The germline V gene has CDR1 KGHSH and CDR2 LQKENI. The CDR3 is CASTELVFSEAFF. CDR3 nucleotide sequence: TGTGCCAGCACCGAACTGGTGTTTTCTGAAGCTTTCTTT.

The chain uses TRBV2 and TRBJ2-5; TRBD2 matches 9 bases. The V segment lost 7 bases and the J segment 1 base; nucleotides outside the gene matches: 7. The CDR3 covers 15 residues. Germline lookup yields CDR1 SNHLY and CDR2 FYNNEI. Here the CDR3 reads CASISREGLQETQYF. In DNA, the CDR3 is TGTGCCAGCATTTCGCGGGAGGGGCTCCAAGAGACCCAGTACTTC.

The chain carries TRBV11-2 and TRBJ1-4, with no clear D. There are 14 residues in the CDR3. The V end lost 3 bases, the J end lost 8 bases, and 13 bases lay between the germline ends. Germline V gives CDR1 SGHAT, CDR2 FQNNGV. CDR3 sequence (DNA): TGTGCCAGCAGCTTGGCGTATGCGAACGAAAAACTGTTTTTT. Amino acid sequence: CASSLAYANEKLFF.

CDR3 sequence: CASSLASGGGNEQFF. The CDR3 DNA reads TGTGCCAGCAGCTTAGCATCGGGAGGAGGCAATGAGCAGTTCTTC. The chain employs TRBV7-9 and TRBJ2-1; 7 bases match TRBD2. The CDR3 consists of 15 residues. The V and J ends lost 0 bases and 6 bases, in that order; junction bases with no gene match: 5. Germline CDR1 is SEHNR and CDR2 is FQNEAQ (reference sequence).

V and J are TRBV18 and TRBJ2-7; TRBD1 might be the D (6 bases). The CDR3 consists of 13 residues. Germline loops: CDR1 KGHSH, CDR2 LQKENI. The V end lost 4 bases, the J end lost 9 bases, and 16 bases lay between the germline ends. The CDR3 DNA reads TGTGCCAGCTCACAGAGGACAGATTTAGGGCAGTACTTC. This encodes CASSQRTDLGQYF.

The chain recombines TRBV29-1 with TRBJ2-4; no clear D gene. CDR1 and CDR2 (germline): SQVTM, ANQGSEA. This CDR3 contains 12 residues. Between the trimmed V and J ends, which lost 0 bases and 13 bases, there was a span of 13 bases. This CDR3 is CSVEDPGGPQYF. As DNA, the CDR3 is TGCAGCGTTGAAGATCCAGGCGGTCCGCAGTACTTC. The complete variable domain, with remaining parts taken from reference TRBV29-1 and TRBJ2-4, reads SAVISQKPSRDICQRGTSLTIQCQVDSQVTMMFWYRQQPGQSLTLIATANQGSEATYESGFVIDKFPISRPNLTFSTLTVSNMSPEDSSIYLCSVEDPGGPQYFGAGTRLSVL.

The gene calls are TRBV18 and TRBJ2-1, with 9 positions matching TRBD2. Trimming took 3 bases from V and 8 from J; bases not matched to a gene: 8. Per germline, CDR1 KGHSH and CDR2 LQKENI. This CDR3 contains 15 residues. CDR3 residues: CASSPEAGGGDEQFF. DNA of the CDR3: TGTGCCAGCTCACCCGAAGCGGGAGGAGGGGATGAGCAGTTCTTC.

This clone appeared once. V and J are TRBV4-1 and TRBJ2-3; TRBD2 might be the D (5 bases). The V and J ends lost 0 bases and 6 bases respectively, with 10 bases between them. The CDR3 is made up of 14 amino acids. Per the germline V gene, CDR1 is MGHRA and CDR2 is YSYEKL. The CDR3 coding sequence is TGCGCCAGCAGCCAAGATACCCGAGGGGATACGCAGTATTTT. Encoded protein: CASSQDTRGDTQYF.

The chain couples TRBV6-5 to TRBJ2-1; a possible D gene is TRBD1 (8 bases). This CDR3 region has 15 residues. Germline V gene data show CDR1 as MNHEY and CDR2 as SVGAGI. V lost 6 bases, J lost 7 bases, and 19 bases lay in between. The CDR3 reads CASRPDRGGTNEQFF. As DNA, the CDR3 is TGTGCCAGCAGACCAGACAGGGGAGGGACTAATGAGCAGTTCTTC.

In DNA, the CDR3 is TGTGCCAGCAGCCCCCGACAGGGAGAGACCCAGTACTTC. Protein: CASSPRQGETQYF. This chain uses TRBV7-9 with TRBJ2-5, with 7 bases fitting TRBD1. V trimming: 5 bases; J trimming: 4 bases; junction bases outside the gene matches: 4. The CDR3 loop spans 13 amino acids. Looked up from germline, CDR1 is SEHNR and CDR2 is FQNEAQ (reference sequence). Looking up the rest from reference TRBV7-9 and TRBJ2-5 gives the full variable domain: DTGVSQNPRHKITKRGQNVTFRCDPISEHNRLYWYRQTLGQGPEFLTYFQNEAQLEKSRLLSDRFSAERPKGSFSTLEIQRTEQGDSAMYLCASSPRQGETQYFGPGTRLLVL.

The chain combines TRBV10-3 with TRBJ2-1; TRBD2 matches at 11 bases. V lost 11 bases and J lost 4; bases outside the gene matches: 7. CDR3 size: 14 residues. Germline lookup yields CDR1 ENHRY and CDR2 SYGVKD. The CDR3 DNA reads as TGTGCCTCGACCGGGACTAGCGGATACAATGAGCAGTTCTTC. Translating gives CASTGTSGYNEQFF.